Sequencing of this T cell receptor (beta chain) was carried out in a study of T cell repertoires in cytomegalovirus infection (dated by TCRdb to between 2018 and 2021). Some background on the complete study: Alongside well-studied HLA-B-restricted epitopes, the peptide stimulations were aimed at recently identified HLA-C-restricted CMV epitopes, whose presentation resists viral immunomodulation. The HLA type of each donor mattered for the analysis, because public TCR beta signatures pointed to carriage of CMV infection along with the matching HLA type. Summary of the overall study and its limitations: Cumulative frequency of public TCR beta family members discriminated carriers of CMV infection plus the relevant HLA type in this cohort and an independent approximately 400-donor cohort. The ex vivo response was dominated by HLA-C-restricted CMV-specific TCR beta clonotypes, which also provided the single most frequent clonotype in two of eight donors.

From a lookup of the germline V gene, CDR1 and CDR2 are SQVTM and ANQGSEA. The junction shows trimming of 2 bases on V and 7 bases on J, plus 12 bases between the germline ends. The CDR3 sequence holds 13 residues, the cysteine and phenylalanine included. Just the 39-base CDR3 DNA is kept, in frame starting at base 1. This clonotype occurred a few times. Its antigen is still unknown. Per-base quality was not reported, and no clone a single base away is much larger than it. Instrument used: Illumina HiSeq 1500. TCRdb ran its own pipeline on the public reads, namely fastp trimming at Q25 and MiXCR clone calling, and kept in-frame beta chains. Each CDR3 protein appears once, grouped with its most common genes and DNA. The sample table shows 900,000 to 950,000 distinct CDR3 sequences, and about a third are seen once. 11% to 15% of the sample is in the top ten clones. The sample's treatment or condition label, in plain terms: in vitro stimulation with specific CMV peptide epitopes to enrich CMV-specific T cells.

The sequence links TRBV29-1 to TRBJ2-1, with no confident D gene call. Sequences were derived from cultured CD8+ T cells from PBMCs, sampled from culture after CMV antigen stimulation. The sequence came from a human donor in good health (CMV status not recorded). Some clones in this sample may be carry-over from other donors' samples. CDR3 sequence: CSVENPTGNEQFF. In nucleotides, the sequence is TGCAGCGTTGAAAATCCCACCGGGAATGAGCAGTTCTTC.